This is a list of T cell receptor beta chains from one sample in a study of T cells in Graves' hyperthyroidism and ophthalmopathy. From the multiplex PCR reads, TCRdb called clonotypes with MiXCR, one entry per CDR3 protein. Of around 400,000 distinct CDR3 sequences in the sample, roughly 15% were seen once. The sample consisted of blood. The source is a woman in her fifties or sixties with Graves' ophthalmopathy. Each CDR3 is given with its conserved first and last residue. Each record gives: J gene, V gene, D gene, clone size, CDR3 DNA, CDR3 protein. The D gene is left open where the match is weak. Rows may omit the clone size; those that give it use once, few, many or a size class.

TRBJ2-7 TRBV2 TRBD2 few TGTGCCAGCAGGGGACTAGCGAAAACCTACGAGCAGTACTTC CASRGLAKTYEQYF
TRBJ2-7 TRBV28 TRBD1 many TGTGCCAGCAGTGACACAGGGGGCGAGGGTTACGAGCAGTACTTC CASSDTGGEGYEQYF
TRBJ2-1 TRBV7-2 NA few TGTGCCAGCAGCTCCGGGGCGGGACACTTTCGGGGTCGCGAGCCTAATGAGCAGTTCTTC CASSSGAGHFRGREPNEQFF
TRBJ2-5 TRBV25-1 TRBD2 few TGTGCCAGCAGTGATCCCCGACTAGCGGGAGTGGAGACCCAGTACTTC CASSDPRLAGVETQYF
TRBJ2-3 TRBV2 TRBD2 many TGTGCCAGATCCGGTAGCGGGAGAGGAGCAGATACGCAGTATTTT CARSGSGRGADTQYF
TRBJ2-3 TRBV7-3 NA few TGTGCCAGCAGACCCGCCTCGGCTAGCACAGATACGCAGTATTTT CASRPASASTDTQYF
TRBJ2-7 TRBV11-2 NA many TGTGCCAGCAGCTTAGACCAACCCTACGAGCAGTACTTC CASSLDQPYEQYF
TRBJ1-1 TRBV3-1 NA many TGTGCCAGCAGCCACGGTATCCCGAACACTGAAGCTTTCTTT CASSHGIPNTEAFF
TRBJ2-2 TRBV5-1 NA many TGCGCCAGCAGCTTGGTGGGCGCGAACACCGGGGAGCTGTTTTTT CASSLVGANTGELFF
TRBJ2-1 TRBV20-1 NA many TGCAGTGCTAGACAAGGGACCTACAATGAGCAGTTCTTC CSARQGTYNEQFF
TRBJ2-4 TRBV28 NA NA TGTGCCAGCAGTGATTTGAGATCTCAGTACTTC CASSDLRSQYF
TRBJ1-3 TRBV20-1 NA many TGCAGTGCTAGAGATGACACGGGGGCTGGTGGAAACACCATATATTTT CSARDDTGAGGNTIYF
TRBJ1-3 TRBV2 NA many TGTGCCAGCAGGGACCTACAGGGCTCTGGAAACACCATATATTTT CASRDLQGSGNTIYF